This T cell receptor beta chain comes out of a study of blood T cells in healthy people across ages. A second roughly 6 to 11 cycle PCR used barcoded and J-beta primers. TCRdb re-called the 5' RACE reads through MiXCR, storing one row per CDR3 protein. The data show under 950,000 distinct CDR3 sequences, roughly 20% seen once. Regarding the study as a whole: Older age went with lower TCR beta diversity per million T cells, in a roughly linear way. The CMV status of each donor remained undetermined, and this could have confounded shifts in expanded clonotypes.

The CDR3 runs to 15 residues. Germline V gene lookup returns CDR1 LNHDA and CDR2 SQIVND (reference sequence). J gave up 8 bases and V 5 bases, and 13 bases lay outside the gene matches. This clonotype was counted only a few times. The antigen is not known. The source of this sequence is a man in his 70s in good health. The rearrangement links TRBV19 to TRBJ1-2; TRBD1 aligns across 8 bases. The source material was blood. CDR3 amino acids: CASSPPFPGGKGYTF. In DNA, the CDR3 is TGTGCCAGTAGTCCCCCATTCCCAGGGGGCAAAGGCTACACCTTC.